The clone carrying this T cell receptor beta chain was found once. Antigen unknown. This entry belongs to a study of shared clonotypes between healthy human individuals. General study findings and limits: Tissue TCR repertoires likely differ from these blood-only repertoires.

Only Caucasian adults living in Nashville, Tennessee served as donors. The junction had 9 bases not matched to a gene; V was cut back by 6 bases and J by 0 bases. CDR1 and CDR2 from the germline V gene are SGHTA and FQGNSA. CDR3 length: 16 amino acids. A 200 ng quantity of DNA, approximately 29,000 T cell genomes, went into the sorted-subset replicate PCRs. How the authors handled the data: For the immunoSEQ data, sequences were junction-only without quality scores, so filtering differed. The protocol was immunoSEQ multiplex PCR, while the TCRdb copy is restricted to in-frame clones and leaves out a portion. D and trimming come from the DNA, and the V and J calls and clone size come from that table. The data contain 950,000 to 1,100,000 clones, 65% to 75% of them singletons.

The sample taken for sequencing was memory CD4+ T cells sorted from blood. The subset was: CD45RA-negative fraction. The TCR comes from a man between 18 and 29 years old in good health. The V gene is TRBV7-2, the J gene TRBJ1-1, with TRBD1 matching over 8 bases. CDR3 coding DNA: TGTGCCAGCAGGGAGACAGGGGAGATTATGAACACTGAAGCTTTCTTT. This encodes CASRETGEIMNTEAFF.